Included here is one T cell receptor beta chain sequence, with context. Its antigen specificity is not known. Qualities for individual bases were not recorded, and no much larger clone is one base off. Participants in the prospective study were enrolled through a virtual design, were aged roughly 18 to 100 years, and lived in approximately 24 United States geographic areas. In the prospective study, participants were assigned to cohorts based on the clinical history participants reported in a screening survey and a study questionnaire. Mobile phlebotomists in the prospective study collected whole blood, serum and a nasopharyngeal or oropharyngeal swab from every participant. Over an approximately 2-month period, participants in the prospective study had the option of providing additional blood draws and questionnaires. Before DNA extraction, blood samples from the prospective study were shipped at room temperature or frozen.

This entry belongs to a study of blood T cell repertoires in COVID-19 (dated by TCRdb to about 2020). In terms of the full investigation: Collaborator samples came from the United States, Italy and Spain and covered acute and convalescent phases of COVID-19. The material from the prospective study consisted of cDNA or gDNA derived from T cells, B-cell-depleted T cells, or PBMCs. Nearly every sample came with metadata listing a de-identified subject ID, COVID-19 status, age in years and sex. Where available, HLA class I and class II types were obtained from metadata supplied by the sample provider rather than from assay-based typing. Samples were obtained from the ongoing ImmuneRACE study (first 160 participants) and from over 1,000 subjects provided by 6 global collaborators. The dataset comprised deeply sampled blood TCRbeta repertoires from subjects exposed to, actively infected with, or recovered from COVID-19. The repertoires were released in a freely available public database meant as a resource for research on the immune response to SARS-CoV-2.

General study outcomes and caveats: How much clinical and demographic metadata was included differed by source and by participant, and the metadata was provided uncurated.

The V end loses 6 bases and the J end loses 0 bases, and a stretch of 12 bases separates them. Via the germline V gene, CDR1 is SNHLY and CDR2 FYNNEI. The CDR3 covers 14 residues, taking in both the cysteine and the phenylalanine. CDR3 DNA only is kept here, 42 bases in frame from base 1. TCRbeta CDR3 regions were amplified from genomic DNA using the immunoSEQ Assay, a bias-controlled multiplex PCR. The published analysis was carried out like this. The number of nucleated cells in each sample was estimated from the amplification of reference gene primers within the assay. Sequence reads were collapsed and filtered to measure the absolute abundance of every unique TCRbeta CDR3 rearrangement. For each sample, productive Simpson clonality was calculated as the square root of Simpson's diversity index across productive rearrangements. The immuneACCESS repertoire file appears here via TCRdb, limited to in-frame rearrangements. These files lack a portion of the clones; in checked studies, under half of the deficit traces to unresolved V genes, and the cause of the others is not known. From that table come the V and J calls and clone size; the DNA was used to work out D and trimming. The sample table records approximately 220,000 clones; roughly 80% of these occur just once. Approximately 1.3% of the sample is in the top ten clones.

Here the chain combines TRBV2 and TRBJ2-7; 6 matching bases give a weak D call of TRBD2. The source material was PBMCs or T cells enriched from blood (not recorded which). This sequence originates from a woman aged 40 to 50 with acute COVID-19. The CDR3 sequence is CASRFRDFSYEQYF. The base sequence is TGTGCCAGCAGGTTCAGGGACTTCTCCTACGAGCAGTACTTC.